The entry that follows covers one T cell receptor (beta chain) sequence. The antigen is undetermined. This sample is drawn from a study of CD8 T cells in Susac syndrome. Study overall: The sequenced Susac syndrome patients included six who had clinically active disease and eight or nine who were in remission. At the time of blood draw, patients with Susac syndrome were therapy-naive, receiving corticosteroids, or receiving intravenous immunoglobulin alone.

RNA in amounts of roughly 0.5 to 1 ug was reverse transcribed with random hexamers. A multiplex approach, immunoSEQ multiplex PCR, amplified TCR beta CDR3 across 54 Vbeta and 13 Jbeta. MiXCR was run by TCRdb on the immunoSEQ multiplex PCR reads, yielding one entry per CDR3 protein. The sample has approximately 190,000 distinct CDR3 sequences, more than 85% seen once; the top ten hold 0.16%. CDR1 and CDR2 from the germline V gene are SGHRS and YFSETQ. Trimming removed 1 base from V and 8 bases from J, with 13 bases in between. This CDR3 has 15 amino acids. Overall study results and limits: Across the total CD8+ repertoires, sixteen Susac-specific public clones were found. The CD8+ TEMRA repertoires yielded 4 to 6 such clones.

Sequences were obtained from CD8+ T cells from PBMCs. V is TRBV5-1 and J is TRBJ1-6; D may be TRBD1 (5 bases). The sequence was collected from a human donor with Susac syndrome. The CDR3 reads CASSLRGVLDSPLHF. The CDR3 DNA is TGCGCCAGCAGCTTGCGGGGGGTCCTGGATTCACCCCTCCACTTT.